These 5 T cell receptor beta chains were all obtained from the same sample, sequenced in a study of blood T cells in healthy people across ages. Using a J-beta primer mix together with a sample-barcoded 5' primer, a second PCR was run for about 6 to 11 cycles. From the 5' RACE reads, TCRdb called clonotypes with MiXCR, one entry per CDR3 protein. Of about 1.4 million distinct CDR3 sequences in the sample, 59% are singletons; the top ten hold 6.5% to 8.5%. The sequencing input was blood. Receptor source: a man aged 18 to 29 in good health.

In its sample, this clonotype was seen a few times. The rearrangement uses TRBV6-2 or TRBV6-3 and TRBJ2-5; the D gene is possibly TRBD2 (6 bases). This CDR3 has 17 amino acids. CDR1 is MNHEY, CDR2 SVGEGT, per germline. Trimming removed 0 bases from V and 2 bases from J, with 16 bases in between. The CDR3 bases are TGTGCCAGCAGTTACTCCGGGGGAGCGGGCTCGCAAGAGACCCAGTACTTC. Amino acid sequence: CASSYSGGAGSQETQYF.

The rearrangement links TRBV7-2 to TRBJ2-3; 11 nucleotides agree with TRBD2. This CDR3 is built from 15 residues. V gave up 6 bases and J gave up 6 bases; unmatched junction bases: 8. Germline assignment: CDR1 SGHTA and CDR2 FQGNSA. CDR3: CASSSRLAGTDTQYF. The DNA for the CDR3 is TGTGCCAGCAGTTCGCGACTAGCGGGAACGGATACGCAGTATTTT.

This clonotype has at least ten counts. The chain couples TRBV18 to TRBJ2-5; D ambiguous. The germline CDR1 and CDR2 sequences are KGHSH and LQKENI. V lost 8 bases and J 1 base, leaving 5 bases between the germline ends. The CDR3 contains 11 residues. The CDR3 protein is CASSRQETQYF. Written as DNA, the CDR3 is TGTGCCAGCAGCCGCCAAGAGACCCAGTACTTC.

The gene calls are TRBV28 and TRBJ1-4; no clear D gene. V lost 8 bases and J lost 11, with 15 bases in between. Germline loops: CDR1 MDHEN, CDR2 SYDVKM. There are 12 residues in the CDR3. For the CDR3, the DNA is TGTGCCAGCGGGAAAAGATCCGAGAAACTGTTTTTT. Its protein product is CASGKRSEKLFF.

The rearrangement links TRBV30 to TRBJ2-2; D unclear. This CDR3 is 13 amino acids long. The V gene lost 3 bases and the J gene lost 11 bases, with 16 bases spanning the gap. Germline V gives CDR1 GTSNPN, CDR2 SVGIG (reference sequence). CDR3 bases: TGTGCCTGGAGCCGGTCCGAGTCAGGCGAGCTGTTTTTT. As protein: CAWSRSESGELFF. Drawing the rest from reference TRBV30 and TRBJ2-2, the complete variable domain is SQTIHQWPATLVQPVGSPLSLECTVEGTSNPNLYWYRQAAGRGLQLLFYSVGIGQISSEVPQNLSASRPQDRQFILSSKKLLLSDSGFYLCAWSRSESGELFFGEGSRLTVL.